The 5 T cell receptor beta chains given below trace back to one sample, sequenced in a study of blood T cell repertoires in COVID-19. Clones were read by immunoSEQ multiplex PCR, and TCRdb kept only the in-frame ones, dropping some. The data contain 150,000 or so clones, under 90% of them singletons. Sequencing was done on a sample of PBMCs or T cells enriched from blood (not recorded which). These receptors originate from a man in his 60s who had recovered from COVID-19.

The chain is built from TRBV7-6 and TRBJ2-1; 9 bases line up with TRBD1. J gave up 9 bases and V 5 bases, and 11 bases lay outside the gene matches. Germline V lookup: CDR1 SGHVS, CDR2 FNYEAQ. The CDR3 runs to 15 residues. DNA of the CDR3: TGTGCCAGCAGCCGGACGGGACAGGGTAATGGTGAGCAGTTCTTC. It is translated as CASSRTGQGNGEQFF. Combining the CDR3 with reference TRBV7-6 and TRBJ2-1 gives the whole variable domain GAGVSQSPRYKVTKRGQDVALRCDPISGHVSLYWYRQALGQGPEFLTYFNYEAQQDKSGLPNDRFSAERPEGSISTLTIQRTEQRDSAMYRCASSRTGQGNGEQFFGPGTRLTVL.

The chain joins TRBV28 to TRBJ2-1, with a weak D call TRBD2 (6 bases). Deletions cut 2 bases from V and 5 bases from J, with 19 bases between. From germline, CDR1 is MDHEN and CDR2 SYDVKM. The length of the CDR3 is 17 residues. The CDR3 loop reads CASSLRVPSVSDNEQFF. CDR3 nucleotides: TGTGCCAGCAGTTTAAGGGTCCCTAGCGTCTCAGACAATGAGCAGTTCTTC.

V usage is TRBV19 and J usage is TRBJ2-1, with a weak D call TRBD2 (5 bases). The germline V gene has CDR1 LNHDA and CDR2 SQIVND (reference sequence). Trimming stripped 5 bases from V and 5 bases from J, with 19 bases between. The CDR3 extends over 16 amino acids. The CDR3, as DNA: TGTGCCAGTAGTCGTCTAGCTTCCCAGACAAACAATGAGCAGTTCTTC. Protein sequence: CASSRLASQTNNEQFF.

The CDR3 DNA reads as TGTGCTAGTGGTTTGACTACAGGGGAAACGGTCCACGGGGAGCTGTTTTTT. Protein: CASGLTTGETVHGELFF. V gene TRBV12-5 combines with J gene TRBJ2-2; 7 nucleotides match TRBD1. The J segment lost 7 bases and the V segment lost 2 bases, leaving 13 bases of the junction unmatched. This CDR3 is 17 amino acids long. Germline assignment: CDR1 LGHNT and CDR2 FRNRAP.

The J gene is TRBJ1-1, the V gene TRBV5-4; the D gene is possibly TRBD1 (6 bases). Trimming shortened V by 1 base and J by 3 bases, and 13 bases separated the two germline ends. In germline, CDR1 is SGHNT, CDR2 YYREEE (reference sequence). The CDR3 consists of 15 residues. CDR3 DNA: TGTGCCAGCAGCTTGATGAGGGGGGGGGACACTGAAGCTTTCTTT. Amino acids: CASSLMRGGDTEAFF. Together with reference TRBV5-4 and TRBJ1-1, the CDR3 gives the full variable domain: ETGVTQSPTHLIKTRGQQVTLRCSSQSGHNTVSWYQQALGQGPQFIFQYYREEENGRGNFPPRFSGLQFPNYSSELNVNALELDDSALYLCASSLMRGGDTEAFFGQGTRLTVV.